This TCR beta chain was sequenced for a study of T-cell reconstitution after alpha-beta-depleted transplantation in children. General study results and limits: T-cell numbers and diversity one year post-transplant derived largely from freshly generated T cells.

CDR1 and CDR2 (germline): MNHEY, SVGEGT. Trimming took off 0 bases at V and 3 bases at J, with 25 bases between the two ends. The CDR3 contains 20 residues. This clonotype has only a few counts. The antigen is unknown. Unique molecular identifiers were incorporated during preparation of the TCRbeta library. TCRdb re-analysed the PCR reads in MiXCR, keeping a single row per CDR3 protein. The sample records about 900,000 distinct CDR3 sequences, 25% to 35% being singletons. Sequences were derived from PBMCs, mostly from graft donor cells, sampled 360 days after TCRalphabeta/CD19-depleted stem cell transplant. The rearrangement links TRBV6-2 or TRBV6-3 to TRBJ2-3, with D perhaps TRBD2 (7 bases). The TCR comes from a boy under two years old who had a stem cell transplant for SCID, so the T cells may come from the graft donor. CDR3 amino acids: CASSYSVFGGGVSRTDTQYF. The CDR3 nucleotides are TGTGCCAGCAGTTACTCGGTTTTTGGGGGGGGCGTTAGTAGGACAGATACGCAGTATTTT.